This is a list of T cell receptor beta chains from one sample in a study of shared clonotypes between healthy human individuals. The table came from immunoSEQ multiplex PCR; TCRdb's copy has only in-frame clones and leaves some out. The sample holds hundreds of thousands of clones; almost 97% are singletons and the top ten take about 0.054%. Sequenced material: naive CD4+ T cells sorted from blood. The receptor set was obtained from a woman aged 25 to 45 in good health. CDR3s include the opening cysteine and the closing phenylalanine or tryptophan. D genes are given only for firm matches. Expanded clones are given a class, and other clones once, few, many or no size at all.

.	TRBV4-2	.	TRBJ2-1	CASSQYRESSYNEQFF	TGTGCCAGCAGCCAATATCGGGAGAGCTCCTACAATGAGCAGTTCTTC
.	TRBV18	.	TRBJ1-1	CASSPPFLLGYTEAFF	TGTGCCAGCTCACCACCCTTTTTACTAGGGTACACTGAAGCTTTCTTT
TRBD1	TRBV25-1	.	TRBJ2-7	CASSELTGTDYEQYF	TGTGCCAGCAGTGAATTGACAGGGACGGACTACGAGCAGTACTTC
.	TRBV6-1	.	TRBJ2-6	CASSEVGRPGANVLTF	TGTGCCAGCAGTGAAGTAGGAAGACCTGGGGCCAACGTCCTGACTTTC
.	TRBV27	.	TRBJ1-5	CASSLVGPRNQPQHF	TGTGCCAGCAGTTTAGTGGGGCCGCGGAATCAGCCCCAGCATTTT
TRBD1	TRBV11-2	.	TRBJ2-7	CASSFQQGPYEQYF	TGTGCCAGCAGCTTCCAACAGGGGCCCTACGAGCAGTACTTC
TRBD1	TRBV18	.	TRBJ1-6	CASSPTGVNSPLHF	TGTGCCAGCTCACCCACAGGGGTTAATTCACCCCTCCACTTT
TRBD1	TRBV18	.	TRBJ1-2	CASSRGQGAYGYTF	TGTGCCAGCTCCCGCGGACAGGGTGCCTATGGCTACACCTTC
.	TRBV5-1	.	TRBJ2-7	CASSWDGVSYEQYF	TGCGCCAGCAGCTGGGACGGAGTCTCCTACGAGCAGTACTTC
TRBD1	TRBV2	.	TRBJ2-7	CASRTDRAEQYF	TGTGCCAGCAGGACGGACAGGGCCGAGCAGTACTTC
.	TRBV27	.	TRBJ1-5	CASSLSRVGPQHF	TGTGCCAGCAGTTTATCCCGTGTGGGTCCCCAGCATTTT
.	TRBV5-1	.	TRBJ2-7	CASSLGIYEQYF	TGCGCCAGCAGCCTGGGAATCTACGAGCAGTACTTC
.	TRBV29-1	.	TRBJ2-5	CSVEGNFQETQYF	TGCAGCGTTGAGGGTAACTTCCAAGAGACCCAGTACTTC
.	TRBV5-8	.	TRBJ2-5	CASSPGAQKQETQYF	TGTGCCAGCAGCCCCGGGGCTCAGAAACAAGAGACCCAGTACTTC
.	TRBV7-9	.	TRBJ2-1	CASSLMAQQFF	TGTGCCAGCAGCTTAATGGCGCAGCAGTTCTTC
.	TRBV10-3	.	TRBJ2-7	CAISESTGLYEQYF	TGTGCCATCAGTGAGTCGACAGGACTCTACGAGCAGTACTTC
.	TRBV4-1	.	TRBJ1-5	CASSHIGRSNQPQHF	TGCGCCAGCAGCCACATTGGACGGTCGAATCAGCCCCAGCATTTT
.	TRBV11-2	.	TRBJ1-6	CASSLSTKPLHF	TGTGCCAGCAGCTTATCGACCAAGCCCCTCCACTTT
.	TRBV29-1	once	TRBJ1-4	CSVQGATNEKLFF	TGCAGCGTCCAGGGTGCAACTAATGAAAAACTGTTTTTT
.	TRBV9	.	TRBJ1-1	CASSVELGHTEAFF	TGTGCCAGCAGCGTAGAGCTGGGACACACTGAAGCTTTCTTT
TRBD1	TRBV7-9	.	TRBJ2-5	CASSTRTGETQYF	TGTGCCAGCAGCACAAGGACAGGAGAGACCCAGTACTTC
.	TRBV19	.	TRBJ1-1	CASSSRGTTNTEAFF	TGTGCCAGTAGCAGCAGGGGTACCACGAACACTGAAGCTTTCTTT
TRBD2	TRBV7-2	.	TRBJ2-2	CASSGKGTSRTGELFF	TGTGCCAGCAGCGGAAAGGGGACTAGCCGTACCGGGGAGCTGTTTTTT
.	TRBV5-1	.	TRBJ1-3	CASSLFPDSGNTIYF	TGCGCCAGCAGCTTGTTCCCGGACTCTGGAAACACCATATATTTT
TRBD1	TRBV4-2	.	TRBJ2-3	CASSQGTGEGTDTQYF	TGTGCCAGCAGCCAAGGGACAGGGGAAGGCACAGATACGCAGTATTTT
TRBD2	TRBV27	few	TRBJ2-7	CASSPSGSYEQYF	TGTGCCAGCAGCCCGAGCGGGAGCTACGAGCAGTACTTC
TRBD1	TRBV27	.	TRBJ2-7	CASSPTGVREQYF	TGTGCCAGCAGTCCTACAGGGGTCCGCGAGCAGTACTTC
TRBD1	TRBV28	.	TRBJ2-1	CASRASGTVFHEQFF	TGTGCCAGCAGAGCCTCCGGGACAGTCTTCCATGAGCAGTTCTTC
TRBD1	TRBV28	.	TRBJ2-7	CASRTGTGGDYEQYF	TGTGCCAGCAGGACCGGGACAGGGGGCGACTACGAGCAGTACTTC
.	TRBV5-6	.	TRBJ2-7	CASSPSGSPAYEQYF	TGTGCCAGCAGCCCATCGGGTTCCCCGGCCTACGAGCAGTACTTC
TRBD2	TRBV7-2	once	TRBJ2-7	CASSLNGLADPYEQYF	TGTGCCAGCAGCTTGAACGGACTAGCGGATCCCTACGAGCAGTACTTC
TRBD2	TRBV27	.	TRBJ2-7	CASRPRTSGRSYEQYF	TGTGCCAGCAGACCGCGGACTAGCGGGAGATCCTACGAGCAGTACTTC
.	TRBV28	.	TRBJ1-1	CASSLSATEAFF	TGTGCCAGCAGTTTATCGGCCACTGAAGCTTTCTTT
.	TRBV21-1	.	TRBJ2-1	CASRVGIHHSDNEQFF	TGTGCCAGCAGGGTGGGGATACACCATTCCGACAATGAGCAGTTCTTC
TRBD2	TRBV7-3	few	TRBJ2-7	CASSLMSTSVGEQYF	TGTGCCAGCAGCTTAATGTCGACTAGCGTGGGCGAGCAGTACTTC
TRBD2	TRBV4-1	.	TRBJ2-1	CASSQPTSGRLHNEQFF	TGCGCCAGCAGCCAACCGACTAGCGGGAGGTTACACAATGAGCAGTTCTTC
TRBD1	TRBV27	.	TRBJ2-7	CASRGTGLGSYEQYF	TGTGCCAGCAGGGGGACAGGACTGGGGTCCTACGAGCAGTACTTC
.	TRBV5-4	.	TRBJ2-6	CASLDTRQSRANVLTF	TGTGCCAGCCTCGATACCAGACAAAGTCGGGCCAACGTCCTGACTTTC
.	TRBV7-2	.	TRBJ2-7	CASSSESGPLKQYF	TGTGCCAGCAGCTCAGAGTCGGGACCCCTAAAGCAGTACTTC
TRBD2	TRBV9	once	TRBJ2-1	CASSRSSGRVRANEQFF	TGTGCCAGCAGCAGGTCTAGCGGGAGAGTGAGGGCCAATGAGCAGTTCTTC
.	TRBV27	.	TRBJ2-2	CASSLSHPGRSANTGELFF	TGTGCCAGCAGTTTATCCCATCCTGGCAGATCCGCAAACACCGGGGAGCTGTTTTTT
.	TRBV7-9	.	TRBJ1-1	CASSLAQGGTEAFF	TGTGCCAGCAGCTTAGCGCAAGGGGGCACTGAAGCTTTCTTT
TRBD1	TRBV5-1	.	TRBJ2-7	CASSPWTGSYEQYF	TGCGCCAGCAGCCCCTGGACAGGAAGCTACGAGCAGTACTTC
.	TRBV7-2	once	TRBJ1-5	CASSPALFNQPQHF	TGTGCCAGCAGTCCAGCCCTATTCAATCAGCCCCAGCATTTT
.	TRBV5-1	.	TRBJ2-1	CASSLGVYNEQFF	TGCGCCAGCAGCTTGGGCGTGTACAATGAGCAGTTCTTC
.	TRBV5-1	.	TRBJ1-1	CASSLVDAGNTEAFF	TGCGCCAGCAGCTTGGTGGATGCGGGGAACACTGAAGCTTTCTTT